This passage covers 32 T cell receptor beta chains from one sample sequenced in a study of T cells in Graves' hyperthyroidism and ophthalmopathy. Amplified regions were TCR beta CDR3 sequences from RNA transcripts. Initially, a first-round RT-PCR of the TCR CDR3 employed the HTBI primer set. TCRdb re-analysed the multiplex PCR reads in MiXCR, keeping a single row per CDR3 protein. The sample contains about 360,000 distinct CDR3 sequences, approximately 12% of which appear only once. The sequenced material came from blood. The origin of the receptors is a man between 25 and 39 years old with Graves' hyperthyroidism that later progressed to Graves' ophthalmopathy.

This chain joins TRBV4-1 and TRBJ2-5, with 11 bases identical to TRBD2. CDR3 length: 15 amino acids. Trimming removed 2 bases from V and 4 bases from J; junction bases left unmatched: 3. Germline lookup yields CDR1 MGHRA and CDR2 YSYEKL. The CDR3 coding sequence is TGCGCCAGCAGCCAATTCCTAGCGGGGGGAGAGACCCAGTACTTC. Translation: CASSQFLAGGETQYF.

This clonotype was counted many times. The chain carries TRBV27 and TRBJ1-4, with D possibly TRBD1 on 5 matching bases. The CDR3 has 14 residues. In germline, CDR1 is MNHEY, CDR2 SMNVEV (reference sequence). Between the trimmed V and J ends, which lost 5 bases and 7 bases, there was a span of 14 bases. The CDR3 region is CASSPINGGEKLFF. For the CDR3, the DNA is TGTGCCAGCAGTCCTATTAATGGGGGTGAAAAACTGTTTTTT.

The gene calls are TRBV6-1 and TRBJ2-3; D uncertain. The CDR3 spans 11 residues. CDR1 and CDR2 (germline): MNHNS, SASEGT. The ends were cut back, 2 bases at V and 13 bases at J, with 10 bases in the middle. The CDR3 sequence: CASSERSRKYF. The CDR3 nucleotides read TGTGCCAGCAGTGAACGAAGCAGGAAGTATTTT.

J is TRBJ2-7 and V is TRBV19, with a weak D call TRBD1 (6 bases). The CDR3 is 14 residues long. The germline V and J ends were trimmed by 3 bases and 6 bases, with 15 bases remaining between them. Germline CDR1 and CDR2: LNHDA and SQIVND (reference sequence). Written as DNA, the CDR3 is TGTGCCAGTAGTATGGACAGACGAGTCGGCGAGCAGTACTTC. This codes for CASSMDRRVGEQYF.

Worth noting for this clonotype: A read error may produce the germline difference seen at one junction end. This chain joins TRBV15 and TRBJ2-1; 8 bases fit TRBD2. The CDR3 is made up of 14 amino acids. Germline CDR1 reads LNHNV; CDR2 reads YYDKDF (reference sequence). The CDR3 loop is CATGRGGGYNEQFF. DNA of the CDR3: TGTGCCACCGGCAGGGGCGGGGGGTACAATGAGCAGTTCTTC.

A remark on this clonotype: A much bigger clone sits one base away, suggesting this may be a read error. V and J are TRBV5-8 and TRBJ1-1, with D possibly matching TRBD1 (6 bases). This CDR3 is built from 16 residues. CDR1 SGHTS and CDR2 YDEGEE come from the germline V gene. The ends were cut back, 3 bases at V and 0 bases at J, with 15 bases in the middle. The CDR3 DNA reads as TGTGCCAGCAGCTCAGGAAGCGGGACAATGAACACTGAAGCTTTCTTT. This codes for CASSSGSGTMNTEAFF.

The rearrangement uses TRBV5-1 and TRBJ2-5, with 7 bases matching TRBD1. Trimming at V came to 2 bases and at J to 2 bases, leaving 6 bases not matched to a gene. CDR3 size: 15 residues. Germline CDR1 and CDR2: SGHRS and YFSETQ. The CDR3 sequence: CASSFRDSPQETQYF. The CDR3 DNA is TGCGCCAGCAGCTTCCGGGACAGCCCACAAGAGACCCAGTACTTC.

V and J are TRBV5-1 and TRBJ1-4, with D hard to call. The CDR3 sequence is 16 residues long. V was clipped by 3 bases and J by 3 bases, with 15 bases between them. From germline, CDR1 is SGHRS and CDR2 YFSETQ. DNA for the CDR3: TGCGCCAGCAGCTATTTTGGGGTTCCGGCTAATGAAAAACTGTTTTTT. Translating it yields CASSYFGVPANEKLFF.

The chain uses TRBV4-2 and TRBJ2-7; 8 bases fit TRBD2. From germline, CDR1 is LGHNA and CDR2 YNFKEQ. Trimming cost V 0 bases and J 3 bases; bases outside gene matches: 7. The CDR3 is 16 amino acids. CDR3: CASSQEGTSGNYEQYF. The CDR3 nucleotides read TGTGCCAGCAGCCAAGAAGGCACTAGCGGAAACTACGAGCAGTACTTC.

This clonotype was detected a few times. This chain uses TRBV18 with TRBJ1-2; no clear D gene. The CDR3 has 15 residues. V was clipped by 2 bases and J by 3 bases, with 13 bases between them. Germline assignment: CDR1 KGHSH and CDR2 LQKENI. CDR3 sequence (DNA): TGTGCCAGCTCACCATTCCCGGGTATCGACTATGGCTACACCTTC. This sequence encodes CASSPFPGIDYGYTF.

In this sample, this clonotype turned up many times. This chain joins TRBV7-9 and TRBJ2-7, with TRBD1 identical over 8 bases. Germline V lookup: CDR1 SEHNR, CDR2 FQNEAQ (reference sequence). Trimming took 5 bases from V and 5 from J; bases not matched to a gene: 11. The CDR3 sequence is 15 residues long. The CDR3 here is CASSKTWDRTDEQYF. The CDR3 DNA is TGTGCCAGCAGCAAAACCTGGGACAGGACGGACGAGCAGTACTTC.

About this clonotype: A much larger clone is a single base away; this may be a read error. V is TRBV20-1 and J is TRBJ2-5; perhaps TRBD1 as D (5 bases). The CDR3 is 14 residues long. The V gene's germline CDR1 is DFQATT and CDR2 SNEGSKA (reference sequence). The DNA for the CDR3 is TGCAGTGCTCCCCGGGCAGGGTACCAAGAGAGCCAGTACTTC. Translated: CSAPRAGYQESQYF.

In this sample, this clonotype turned up many times. The chain joins TRBV28 to TRBJ1-1, with TRBD1 as a possible D gene (5 bases). CDR1 is MDHEN, CDR2 SYDVKM, per germline. The CDR3 contains 15 residues. Between the trimmed V and J ends, which lost 2 bases and 1 base, there was a span of 11 bases. The CDR3 reads CASSLPRTRNTEAFF. In nucleotides, the CDR3 is TGTGCCAGCAGTTTACCCCGGACAAGGAACACTGAAGCTTTCTTT.

The chain combines TRBV5-6 with TRBJ2-5; 11 nucleotides match TRBD2. V gave up 4 bases and J gave up 5 bases; unmatched junction bases: 10. The V gene's germline CDR1 is SGHDT and CDR2 YYEEEE. The CDR3 has 16 residues. The CDR3: CASSPTSGGRGETQYF. Written as DNA, the CDR3 is TGTGCCAGCAGCCCTACTAGCGGGGGCCGAGGGGAGACCCAGTACTTC.

This clonotype was seen ten or more times. This chain links TRBV3-1 with TRBJ1-2; D is possibly TRBD1 (5 bases). The CDR3 is 13 amino acids. Trimming removed 0 bases from V and 4 bases from J, with 6 bases in between. Germline loops: CDR1 LGHDT, CDR2 YNNKEL (reference sequence). Here the CDR3 reads CASSQEGLYGYTF. CDR3 sequence (DNA): TGTGCCAGCAGCCAAGAGGGACTCTATGGCTACACCTTC.

This clonotype was detected ten times or more. The chain carries TRBV28 and TRBJ2-7; possibly TRBD2 for D (7 bases). Trimming cost V 6 bases and J 5 bases, with 17 bases left between them. Germline V lookup: CDR1 MDHEN, CDR2 SYDVKM. This CDR3 has 14 residues. The chain's CDR3 is CASSGGLAVHEQYF. In DNA form, the CDR3 reads TGTGCCAGCAGCGGGGGCCTAGCGGTTCACGAGCAGTACTTC.

This clonotype has a handful of counts. CDR3 sequence reads: CATSRDRGGGYEQYF. CDR3 in DNA: TGTGCCACCAGCAGAGATAGGGGGGGGGGCTACGAGCAGTACTTC. This rearrangement joins TRBV15 to TRBJ2-7, with TRBD2 as a possible D gene (7 bases). The CDR3 sequence is 15 residues long. The V end lost 0 bases, the J end lost 3 bases, and 12 bases lay between the germline ends. Germline V lookup: CDR1 LNHNV, CDR2 YYDKDF (reference sequence).

This clonotype was found many times. The chain carries TRBV20-1 and TRBJ2-5; 8 nucleotides agree with TRBD1. This CDR3 spans 15 amino acids. The V gene's germline CDR1 is DFQATT and CDR2 SNEGSKA (reference sequence). V gave up 6 bases and J gave up 2 bases; unmatched junction bases: 11. CDR3 loop: CSAPVGQGAQETQYF. The CDR3 nucleotides are TGCAGTGCCCCAGTAGGGCAGGGGGCACAAGAGACCCAGTACTTC.

The V and J genes are TRBV4-1 and TRBJ2-7; possible D gene TRBD2, 5 bases. This CDR3 is 17 amino acids long. The germline V gene encodes CDR1 MGHRA and CDR2 YSYEKL. With 4 bases removed from V and 0 bases from J, the gap between germline ends came to 19 bases. CDR3 sequence (DNA): TGCGCCAGCAGCCGAACTATGCTAGCTCCTTCCTCCTACGAGCAGTACTTC. It encodes CASSRTMLAPSSYEQYF.

V usage is TRBV24-1 and J usage is TRBJ1-2; perhaps TRBD1 as D (5 bases). CDR3 size: 15 residues. The V end was cut by 4 bases, the J end by 3 bases, with 14 bases between. CDR1 is KGHDR and CDR2 is SFDVKD in the germline V gene. CDR3 region: CATSDPTGGDYGYTF. DNA of the CDR3: TGTGCCACCAGTGACCCCACCGGGGGGGACTATGGCTACACCTTC.

This rearrangement joins TRBV7-9 to TRBJ1-1; 7 nucleotides match TRBD1. The V gene's germline CDR1 is SEHNR and CDR2 FQNEAQ (reference sequence). This CDR3 contains 16 residues. The V and J ends lost 2 bases and 0 bases, in that order; junction bases with no gene match: 6. The CDR3 region has the DNA TGTGCCAGCAGCTTAAGAACCGGGACAGTGAACACTGAAGCTTTCTTT. It codes for CASSLRTGTVNTEAFF.

The rearrangement links TRBV6-5 to TRBJ2-2; no clear D. Germline-derived CDR1 and CDR2 are MNHEY and SVGAGI. Trimming removed 4 bases at V and 15 bases at J, with 12 bases between. The CDR3 is 11 amino acids. CDR3 region: CASSLGPQVFF. Written as DNA, the CDR3 is TGTGCCAGCAGTTTAGGACCCCAGGTGTTTTTT.

A few counts support this clonotype. The DNA of the CDR3 is TGTGCCAGCAGCCAAGATGTCAGCCGTGCTCCTGAAAAACTGTTTTTT. It translates to CASSQDVSRAPEKLFF. The chain is built from TRBV4-2 and TRBJ1-4; no reliable D call. Germline V gene sequence: CDR1 LGHNA, CDR2 YNFKEQ. Trimming stripped 0 bases from V and 7 bases from J, with 15 bases between. This CDR3 has 16 residues.

This clonotype was observed a few times. This chain connects TRBV5-1 to TRBJ2-3; D not certain. Germline V gives CDR1 SGHRS, CDR2 YFSETQ. The V gene lost 4 bases and the J gene lost 0 bases, with 12 bases spanning the gap. The CDR3 loop spans 15 amino acids. The CDR3 is CASSPQTPSTDTQYF. The CDR3 DNA follows: TGCGCCAGCAGCCCACAGACCCCTAGCACAGATACGCAGTATTTT.

The chain is built from TRBV10-3 and TRBJ2-7; TRBD1 agrees at 10 bases. The CDR3 extends over 15 amino acids. V trimming: 3 bases; J trimming: 3 bases; junction bases outside the gene matches: 5. Germline V CDR1 and CDR2: ENHRY, SYGVKD. The CDR3 nucleotides are TGTGCCATCAGTGACCCGACAGGGGGCTTCTACGAGCAGTACTTC. This sequence encodes CAISDPTGGFYEQYF.

This chain joins TRBV27 and TRBJ1-4; D not certain. V was trimmed by 3 bases and J by 0 bases, leaving 8 bases between them. This CDR3 is 15 amino acids long. Germline CDR1 is MNHEY and CDR2 is SMNVEV (reference sequence). Here the CDR3 DNA reads TGTGCCAGCAGTTTCTTTAGGGCAACTAATGAAAAACTGTTTTTT. It codes for CASSFFRATNEKLFF.

The chain uses TRBV20-1 and TRBJ1-6; the D is unclear. V lost 6 bases and J 16 bases, leaving 16 bases between the germline ends. Germline lookup yields CDR1 DFQATT and CDR2 SNEGSKA (reference sequence). The CDR3 contains 11 residues. The CDR3 nucleotides read TGCAGTGCGAATTCCCCTCCGCGACTCCACTTT. Its translation: CSANSPPRLHF.

This clonotype was counted ten times or more. This rearrangement joins TRBV7-2 to TRBJ1-5; D remains ambiguous. This CDR3 spans 14 amino acids. CDR1 and CDR2 (germline): SGHTA, FQGNSA. With 5 bases removed from V and 0 bases from J, the gap between germline ends came to 8 bases. CDR3 sequence (DNA): TGTGCCAGCAGCCCTATCAATAGCAATCAGCCCCAGCATTTT. Translated, it gives CASSPINSNQPQHF.

This clonotype was observed many times. This chain links TRBV2 with TRBJ2-7; D gene ambiguous. The CDR3 totals 15 residues. Germline loops: CDR1 SNHLY, CDR2 FYNNEI. Trimming removed 0 bases at V and 3 bases at J, with 12 bases between. In nucleotides, the CDR3 is TGTGCCAGCAGTGAAGCTAGGGTTTCCAACTACGAGCAGTACTTC. Translating gives CASSEARVSNYEQYF.

This clonotype was seen ten or more times. V gene TRBV20-1 combines with J gene TRBJ1-5; the D is unclear. CDR3 length: 13 residues. CDR1 DFQATT and CDR2 SNEGSKA come from the germline V gene (reference sequence). V lost 3 bases and J 6 bases, leaving 12 bases between the germline ends. The CDR3 bases are TGCAGTGCTAGCCGCGCAGGTGGTCAGCCCCAGCATTTT. This codes for CSASRAGGQPQHF.

The CDR3 DNA sequence: TGTGCCAGCAGCGCCGGGACTAGCGGGGGGAGGGAGTACAATGAGCAGTTCTTC. This translates into CASSAGTSGGREYNEQFF. This chain connects TRBV9 to TRBJ2-1, with TRBD2 matching 15 bases. The CDR3 consists of 18 residues. Germline CDR1 is SGDLS and CDR2 is YYNGEE. Trimming cost V 3 bases and J 4 bases; bases outside gene matches: 8.

V and J are TRBV5-1 and TRBJ2-7; 9 nucleotides line up with TRBD1. J lost 6 bases, V lost 3 bases, and 7 bases had no gene match. The V gene's germline CDR1 is SGHRS and CDR2 YFSETQ. This CDR3 comprises 14 residues. DNA of the CDR3: TGCGCCAGCAGCTGGACAGGGGAATCATCCGAGCAGTACTTC. This gives the protein CASSWTGESSEQYF.